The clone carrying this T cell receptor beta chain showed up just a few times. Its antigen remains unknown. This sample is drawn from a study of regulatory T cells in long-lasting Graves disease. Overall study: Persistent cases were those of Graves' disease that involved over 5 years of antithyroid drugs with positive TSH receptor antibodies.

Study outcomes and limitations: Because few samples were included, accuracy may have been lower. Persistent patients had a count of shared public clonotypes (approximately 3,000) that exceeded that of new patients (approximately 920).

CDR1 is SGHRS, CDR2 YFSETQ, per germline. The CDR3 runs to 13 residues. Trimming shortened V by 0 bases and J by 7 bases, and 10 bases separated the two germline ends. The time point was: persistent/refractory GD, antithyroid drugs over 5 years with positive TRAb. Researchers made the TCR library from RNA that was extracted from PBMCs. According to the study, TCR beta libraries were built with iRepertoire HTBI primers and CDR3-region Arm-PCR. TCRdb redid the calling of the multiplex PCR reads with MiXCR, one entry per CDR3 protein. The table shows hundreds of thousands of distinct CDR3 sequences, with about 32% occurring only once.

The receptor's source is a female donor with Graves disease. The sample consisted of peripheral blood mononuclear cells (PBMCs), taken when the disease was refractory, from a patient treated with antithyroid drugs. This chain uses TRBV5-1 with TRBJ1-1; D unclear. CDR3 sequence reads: CASSLALRGEAFF. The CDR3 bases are TGCGCCAGCAGCTTGGCCCTACGAGGTGAAGCTTTCTTT.